This T cell receptor (beta chain) is drawn from a study of OX40 agonist ivuxolimab in advanced cancers. Study in general: An agonistic anti-OX40 (CD134) antibody, ivuxolimab, was used to treat the patients. Those enrolled were around 87% male, with a mean age of about 66 years and ages from roughly 20 to 90. Antecedent anti-PD-1, anti-PD-L1 or anti-CTLA-4 therapy was permissible, with under 50% having received some.

Systemic immunosuppression or autoimmune disease history was grounds to exclude patients. Here immunoSEQ multiplex PCR was the method, and the copy in TCRdb shows in-frame clones only, minus some. The profile shows under 80,000 clones, over 75% of them singletons. Sequenced material: CD4+ or CD8+ T cells sorted from blood, taken in a trial of the OX40 agonist ivuxolimab. This clonotype originated in an adult with an advanced solid tumor such as melanoma, head and neck, liver or kidney cancer.

Written as DNA, the CDR3 is TGTGCCAGCAGCGGTCTGAGCTCCTACAATGAGCAGTTCTTC. Translating gives CASSGLSSYNEQFF. V usage is TRBV7-9 and J usage is TRBJ2-1, with unresolved D. Per germline, CDR1 SEHNR and CDR2 FQNEAQ (reference sequence). This CDR3 has 14 residues. Trimming stripped 5 bases from V and 0 bases from J, with 8 bases between.